This T cell receptor (beta chain) was identified in a study of blood T cell repertoires in COVID-19. TCRdb keeps only in-frame clones here, not all; method: immunoSEQ multiplex PCR. The sample holds over 85,000 clones, about 80% seen once. The V end was cut by 3 bases, the J end by 2 bases, with 7 bases between. CDR3 length: 13 residues. This clonotype originated in a woman aged 65 to 85 with acute or convalescent COVID-19. Sequencing was done on a sample of peripheral blood. The rearrangement links TRBV12-3 or TRBV12-4 to TRBJ1-2; D gene uncertain. This CDR3 reads CASSFNGNYGYTF. As DNA, the CDR3 is TGTGCCAGCAGTTTTAACGGGAACTATGGCTACACCTTC.